These 18 T cell receptor beta chains share one sample of origin, sequenced in a study of blood T cell repertoires in COVID-19. Only in-frame clones appear in the TCRdb table, and some are missing; sequencing was by immunoSEQ multiplex PCR. The sample consists of 250,000 or so clones, around 87% of them appearing once. The specimen sequenced was peripheral blood. All receptors derive from a woman between 40 and 50 years old who had recovered from COVID-19.

The chain has TRBV6-2 or TRBV6-3 and TRBJ1-2; 8 bases fit TRBD1. J lost 14 bases, V lost 6 bases, and 20 bases had no gene match. The CDR3 spans 15 residues. Germline-derived CDR1 and CDR2 are MNHEY and SVGEGT. The CDR3 sequence is CASSSTPGGRQRTTF. The CDR3 nucleotides read TGTGCCAGCAGCTCCACCCCAGGGGGCAGACAGCGAACTACCTTC.

The chain links TRBV2 to TRBJ2-7, with 9 bases lining up with TRBD1. CDR1 SNHLY and CDR2 FYNNEI come from the germline V gene. CDR3 length equals 15 residues. The ends lost 8 bases at V and 6 bases at J; junction bases unmatched: 14. The CDR3 DNA sequence: TGTGCCAGCGGGGGGACAGGGATAAGAGTGGGCGAGCAGTACTTC. Translation: CASGGTGIRVGEQYF.

The rearrangement links TRBV5-1 to TRBJ1-1; TRBD1 agrees at 8 bases. V trimming: 3 bases; J trimming: 5 bases; junction bases outside the gene matches: 6. Germline V gene lookup returns CDR1 SGHRS and CDR2 YFSETQ. The CDR3 spans 14 residues. CDR3: CASSWDRSETEAFF. The CDR3 nucleotides are TGCGCCAGCAGCTGGGACAGGTCGGAGACTGAAGCTTTCTTT.

The CDR3 DNA sequence: TGCGCCAGCATTAGTCTCGCCAGCGGGGGGGACGGAGGGGAGACCCAGTACTTC. The encoded protein is CASISLASGGDGGETQYF. V and J are TRBV10-1 and TRBJ2-5, with TRBD2 matching over 10 bases. The junction had 19 bases not matched to a gene; V was cut back by 7 bases and J by 5 bases. Germline-derived CDR1 and CDR2 are WNHNN and SYGVQD (reference sequence). This CDR3 is built from 18 residues.

V gene TRBV5-5 combines with J gene TRBJ2-1; D is possibly TRBD1 (5 bases). With 5 bases removed from V and 4 bases from J, the gap between germline ends came to 7 bases. The CDR3 is made up of 12 amino acids. Germline CDR1 and CDR2: SGHKS and YYEKEE (reference sequence). CDR3 in DNA: TGTGCCAGCAGACGACAGTACAATGAGCAGTTCTTC. Protein: CASRRQYNEQFF.

This chain links TRBV10-3 with TRBJ1-2; D is unclear. The germline CDR1 and CDR2 sequences are ENHRY and SYGVKD. The V and J ends lost 0 bases and 5 bases respectively, with 13 bases between them. This CDR3 comprises 15 residues. The CDR3 loop reads CAISESAAMDYGYTF. The DNA for the CDR3 is TGTGCCATCAGTGAGTCGGCGGCGATGGATTATGGCTACACCTTC.

The V gene is TRBV5-4, the J gene TRBJ2-7; 7 bases align to TRBD1. The germline V gene encodes CDR1 SGHNT and CDR2 YYREEE (reference sequence). The CDR3 contains 14 residues. Trimming took 2 bases from V and 2 from J; bases not matched to a gene: 4. The CDR3: CASSFTGTAYEQYF. CDR3 DNA: TGTGCCAGCAGCTTTACCGGGACAGCCTACGAGCAGTACTTC.

The chain uses TRBV15 and TRBJ2-7; 10 nucleotides align to TRBD1. The CDR3 is 14 amino acids. V lost 5 bases, J lost 6 bases, and 7 bases stayed unmatched. Germline V gives CDR1 LNHNV, CDR2 YYDKDF (reference sequence). The DNA of the CDR3 is TGTGCCACCAGCGCCTGGGACAGGGGTTCCGAGCAGTACTTC. Protein product: CATSAWDRGSEQYF.

V gene TRBV14 combines with J gene TRBJ1-1; D is perhaps TRBD1 (5 bases). Germline-derived CDR1 and CDR2 are SGHDN and FVKESK. CDR3 length: 16 amino acids. V was shortened by 2 bases and J by 1 base, with 14 bases between the two germline ends. The CDR3 DNA reads as TGTGCCAGCAGCCAAAGGAGGAGGGGAGGGAACACTGAAGCTTTCTTT. Translating it yields CASSQRRRGGNTEAFF.

V is TRBV19 and J is TRBJ1-4, with a tentative D call TRBD1 (6 bases). The germline gives CDR1 LNHDA, CDR2 SQIVND (reference sequence). CDR3 length equals 14 residues. V shed 3 bases and J shed 8 bases, with 13 bases lying between them. The CDR3 DNA is TGTGCCAGTAGTATTCGCAGACAGGTCGAAAAACTGTTTTTT. This encodes CASSIRRQVEKLFF.

J is TRBJ2-7 and V is TRBV12-5, with a tentative D call TRBD2 (6 bases). This CDR3 is built from 11 residues. Germline V lookup: CDR1 LGHNT, CDR2 FRNRAP. CDR3 region: CAQRLVHEQYF. Here the CDR3 DNA reads TGTGCCCAAAGACTAGTCCACGAGCAGTACTTC.

This clone was counted only a few times. The CDR3 here is CASSSGNGAGNTIYF. DNA of the CDR3: TGTGCCAGCAGCTCGGGCAACGGGGCTGGAAACACCATATATTTT. The chain has TRBV7-6 and TRBJ1-3; D call uncertain. The germline V and J ends were trimmed by 4 bases and 2 bases, with 12 bases remaining between them. CDR1 and CDR2 (germline): SGHVS, FNYEAQ. The CDR3 extends over 15 amino acids.

The chain recombines TRBV24-1 with TRBJ2-7, with 8 bases lining up with TRBD1. With V trimmed by 8 bases and J by 7 bases, 9 bases remained unmatched. Germline CDR1 KGHDR, CDR2 SFDVKD. This CDR3 region has 13 residues. The CDR3 nucleotides read TGTGCCACCATTACAGCAGGGGGCGGGGAGCAGTACTTC. Protein product: CATITAGGGEQYF.

The V gene is TRBV7-3, the J gene TRBJ1-1; the D is unclear. This CDR3 region has 13 residues. Germline lookup yields CDR1 SGHTA and CDR2 FQGTGA. Trimming left V 5 bases short and J 2 bases short, with 9 bases between. This CDR3 reads CASSPRGNTEAFF. The CDR3 nucleotides are TGTGCCAGCAGCCCCCGGGGTAACACTGAAGCTTTCTTT.

The chain has TRBV4-1 and TRBJ1-3; D remains unclear. This CDR3 region has 16 residues. The V and J ends lost 4 bases and 0 bases respectively, with 13 bases between them. Per germline, CDR1 MGHRA and CDR2 YSYEKL. CDR3 bases: TGCGCCAGCAGCCCGAGAGAGGAGCGCTCTGGAAACACCATATATTTT. As protein: CASSPREERSGNTIYF.

V is TRBV4-1 and J is TRBJ2-5; 8 bases align to TRBD2. The CDR3 is 15 amino acids. V trimming: 1 base; J trimming: 5 bases; junction bases outside the gene matches: 6. CDR1 is MGHRA and CDR2 is YSYEKL in the germline V gene. CDR3 nucleotides: TGCGCCAGCAGCCAAGCTGTCCGCGGGGGGGAGACCCAGTACTTC. Protein sequence: CASSQAVRGGETQYF.

The rearrangement links TRBV2 to TRBJ1-3, with 7 bases fitting TRBD1. There are 14 residues in the CDR3. Per germline, CDR1 SNHLY and CDR2 FYNNEI. J was trimmed by 2 bases and V by 9 bases; bases with no gene match: 7. The CDR3: CASKQGFAGNTIYF. The CDR3, as DNA: TGTGCCAGTAAACAGGGGTTTGCTGGAAACACCATATATTTT.

Note on this clone: This sample also contains other DNA sequences that code for the same CDR3. The V call is TRBV2, the J call TRBJ2-5; possibly TRBD2 for D (6 bases). Deletions cut 3 bases from V and 5 bases from J, with 10 bases between. CDR3 length: 13 residues. Germline CDR1 is SNHLY and CDR2 is FYNNEI. CDR3 sequence (DNA): TGTGCCAGCAGTGACGGGGGAGGCGAGACCCAGTACTTC. This codes for CASSDGGGETQYF.